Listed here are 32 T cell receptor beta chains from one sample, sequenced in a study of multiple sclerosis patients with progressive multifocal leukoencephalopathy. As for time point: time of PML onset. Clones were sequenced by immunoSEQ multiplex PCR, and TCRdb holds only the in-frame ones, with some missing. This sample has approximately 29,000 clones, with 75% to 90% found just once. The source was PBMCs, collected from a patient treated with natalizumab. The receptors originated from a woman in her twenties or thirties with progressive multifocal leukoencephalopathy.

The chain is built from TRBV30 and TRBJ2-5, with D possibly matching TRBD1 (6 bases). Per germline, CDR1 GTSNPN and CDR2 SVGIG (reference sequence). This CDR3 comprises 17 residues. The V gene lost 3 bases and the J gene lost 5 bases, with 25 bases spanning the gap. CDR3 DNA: TGTGCCTGGAGGCCAGGGATAGGTGGGGGCGTTCGGGAGACCCAGTACTTC. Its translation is CAWRPGIGGGVRETQYF. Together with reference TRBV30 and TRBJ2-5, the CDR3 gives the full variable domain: SQTIHQWPATLVQPVGSPLSLECTVEGTSNPNLYWYRQAAGRGLQLLFYSVGIGQISSEVPQNLSASRPQDRQFILSSKKLLLSDSGFYLCAWRPGIGGGVRETQYFGPGTRLLVL.

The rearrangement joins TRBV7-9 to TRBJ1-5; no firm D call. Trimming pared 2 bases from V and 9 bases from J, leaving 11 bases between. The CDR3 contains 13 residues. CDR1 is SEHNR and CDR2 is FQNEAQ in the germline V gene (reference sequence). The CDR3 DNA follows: TGTGCCAGCAGCTTACCGGGGAGTGGGCCCCAGCATTTT. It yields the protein CASSLPGSGPQHF.

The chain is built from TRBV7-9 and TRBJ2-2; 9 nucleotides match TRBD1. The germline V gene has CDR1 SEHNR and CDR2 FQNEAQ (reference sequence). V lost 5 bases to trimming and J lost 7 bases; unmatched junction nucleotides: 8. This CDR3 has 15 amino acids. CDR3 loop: CASSIDRGRVGELFF. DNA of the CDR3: TGTGCCAGCAGCATCGACAGGGGGAGGGTCGGGGAGCTGTTTTTT.

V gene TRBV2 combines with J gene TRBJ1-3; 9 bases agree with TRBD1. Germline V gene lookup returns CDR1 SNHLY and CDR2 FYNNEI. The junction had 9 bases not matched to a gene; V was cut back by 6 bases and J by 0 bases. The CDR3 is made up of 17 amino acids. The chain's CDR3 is CASRDRGLSSSGNTIYF. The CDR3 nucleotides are TGTGCCAGCAGGGACAGGGGCCTATCCTCCTCTGGAAACACCATATATTTT.

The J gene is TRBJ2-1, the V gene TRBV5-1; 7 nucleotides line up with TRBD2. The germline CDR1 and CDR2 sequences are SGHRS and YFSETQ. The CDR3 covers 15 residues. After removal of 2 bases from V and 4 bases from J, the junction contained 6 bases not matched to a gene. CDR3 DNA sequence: TGCGCCAGCAGCTTCGCGGCTAGCGGATACAATGAGCAGTTCTTC. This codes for CASSFAASGYNEQFF.

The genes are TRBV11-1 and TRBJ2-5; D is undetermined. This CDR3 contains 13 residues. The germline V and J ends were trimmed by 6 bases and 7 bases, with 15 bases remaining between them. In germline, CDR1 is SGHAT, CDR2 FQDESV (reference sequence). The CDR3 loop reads CASSESPGGTQYF. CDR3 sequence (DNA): TGTGCCAGCAGTGAAAGCCCAGGCGGGACCCAGTACTTC.

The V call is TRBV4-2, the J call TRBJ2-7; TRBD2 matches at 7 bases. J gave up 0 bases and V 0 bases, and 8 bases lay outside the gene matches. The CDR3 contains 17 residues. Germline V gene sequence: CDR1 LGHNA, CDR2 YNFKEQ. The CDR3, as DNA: TGTGCCAGCAGCCAAGATCCAGCGGGGAGCCGCTCCTACGAGCAGTACTTC. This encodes CASSQDPAGSRSYEQYF.

CDR3 protein: CASSEAAGLYGYTF. The DNA for the CDR3 is TGTGCCAGCAGTGAAGCGGCGGGCCTCTATGGCTACACCTTC. The rearrangement joins TRBV6-1 to TRBJ1-2; D unclear. The CDR3 has 14 amino acids. Trimming stripped 0 bases from V and 4 bases from J, with 9 bases between. The germline V gene has CDR1 MNHNS and CDR2 SASEGT.

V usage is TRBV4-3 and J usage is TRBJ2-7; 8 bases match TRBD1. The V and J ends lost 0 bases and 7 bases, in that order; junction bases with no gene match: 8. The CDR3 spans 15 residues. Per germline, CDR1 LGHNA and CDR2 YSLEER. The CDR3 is CASSQEVQGGYEQYF. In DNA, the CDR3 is TGCGCCAGCAGCCAAGAGGTACAGGGGGGATATGAGCAGTACTTC.

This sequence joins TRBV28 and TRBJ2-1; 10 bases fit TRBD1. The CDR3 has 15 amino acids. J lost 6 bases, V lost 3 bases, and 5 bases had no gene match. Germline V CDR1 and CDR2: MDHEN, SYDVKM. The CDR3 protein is CASSLGQGQINEQFF. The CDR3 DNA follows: TGTGCCAGCAGTTTGGGACAGGGGCAAATCAATGAGCAGTTCTTC. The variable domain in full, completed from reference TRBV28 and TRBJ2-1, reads DVKVTQSSRYLVKRTGEKVFLECVQDMDHENMFWYRQDPGLGLRLIYFSYDVKMKEKGDIPEGYSVSREKKERFSLILESASTNQTSMYLCASSLGQGQINEQFFGPGTRLTVL.

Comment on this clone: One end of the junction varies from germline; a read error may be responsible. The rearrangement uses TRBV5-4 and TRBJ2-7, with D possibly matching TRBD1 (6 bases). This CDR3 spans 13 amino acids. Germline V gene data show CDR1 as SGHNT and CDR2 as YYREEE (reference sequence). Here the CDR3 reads CARRQATSYGQYF. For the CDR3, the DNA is TGTGCCAGAAGACAGGCGACCTCCTACGGGCAGTACTTC.

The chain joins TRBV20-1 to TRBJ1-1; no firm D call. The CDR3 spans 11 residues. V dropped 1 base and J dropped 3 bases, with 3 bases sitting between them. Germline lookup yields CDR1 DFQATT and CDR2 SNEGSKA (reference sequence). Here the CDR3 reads CSARGDTEAFF. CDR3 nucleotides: TGCAGTGCTAGAGGGGACACTGAAGCTTTCTTT.

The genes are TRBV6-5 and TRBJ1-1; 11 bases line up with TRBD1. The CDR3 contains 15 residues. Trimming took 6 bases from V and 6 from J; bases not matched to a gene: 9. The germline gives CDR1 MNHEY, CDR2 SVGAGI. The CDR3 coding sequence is TGTGCCAGCAGCACCGGACAGGGGGCATTCTCTGAAGCTTTCTTT. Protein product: CASSTGQGAFSEAFF.

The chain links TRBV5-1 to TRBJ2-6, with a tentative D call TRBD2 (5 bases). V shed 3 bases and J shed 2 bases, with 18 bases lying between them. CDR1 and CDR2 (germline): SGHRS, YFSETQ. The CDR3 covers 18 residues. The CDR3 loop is CASSSPREGMAGANVLTF. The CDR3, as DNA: TGCGCCAGCAGCTCCCCCCGAGAGGGAATGGCTGGGGCCAACGTCCTGACTTTC.

CDR3 amino acids: CASSVGAGDADTQYF. The CDR3 DNA is TGTGCCAGCAGCGTGGGAGCGGGAGATGCAGATACGCAGTATTTT. This chain joins TRBV9 and TRBJ2-3; 8 bases are shared with TRBD2. This CDR3 region has 15 residues. CDR1 is SGDLS, CDR2 YYNGEE, per germline. V lost 2 bases to trimming and J lost 4 bases; unmatched junction nucleotides: 6. Using reference TRBV9 and TRBJ2-3 for the parts outside the CDR3, the full variable domain is DSGVTQTPKHLITATGQRVTLRCSPRSGDLSVYWYQQSLDQGLQFLIQYYNGEERAKGNILERFSAQQFPDLHSELNLSSLELGDSALYFCASSVGAGDADTQYFGPGTRLTVL.

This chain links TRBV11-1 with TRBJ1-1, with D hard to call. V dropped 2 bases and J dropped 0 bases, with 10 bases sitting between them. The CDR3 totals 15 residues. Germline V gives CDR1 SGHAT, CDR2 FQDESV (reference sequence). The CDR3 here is CASSLTGNMNTEAFF. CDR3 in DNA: TGTGCCAGCAGCTTAACGGGGAACATGAACACTGAAGCTTTCTTT.

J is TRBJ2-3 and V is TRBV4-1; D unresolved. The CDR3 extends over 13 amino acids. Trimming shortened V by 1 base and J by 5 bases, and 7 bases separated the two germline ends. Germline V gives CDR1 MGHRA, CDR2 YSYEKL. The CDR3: CASSQVVIDTQYF. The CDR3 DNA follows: TGCGCCAGCAGCCAAGTGGTTATAGATACGCAGTATTTT.

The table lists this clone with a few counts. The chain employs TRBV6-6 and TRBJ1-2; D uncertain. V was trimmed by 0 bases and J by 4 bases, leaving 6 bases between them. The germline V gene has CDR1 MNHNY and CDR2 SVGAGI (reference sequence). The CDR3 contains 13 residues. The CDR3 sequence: CASSYSSSYGYTF. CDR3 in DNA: TGTGCCAGCAGTTACTCGAGCTCCTATGGCTACACCTTC.

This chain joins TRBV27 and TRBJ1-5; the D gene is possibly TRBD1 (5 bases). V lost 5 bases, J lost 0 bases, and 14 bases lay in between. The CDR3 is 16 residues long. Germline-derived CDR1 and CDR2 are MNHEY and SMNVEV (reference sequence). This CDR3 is CASSASYQGSNQPQHF. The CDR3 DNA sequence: TGTGCCAGCAGTGCCTCGTATCAGGGTAGCAATCAGCCCCAGCATTTT.

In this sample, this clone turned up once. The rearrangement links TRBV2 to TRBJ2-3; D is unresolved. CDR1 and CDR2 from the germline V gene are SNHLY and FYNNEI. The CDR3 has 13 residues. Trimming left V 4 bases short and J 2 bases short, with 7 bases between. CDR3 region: CASSVLNTDTQYF. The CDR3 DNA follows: TGTGCCAGCAGTGTGCTGAACACAGATACGCAGTATTTT. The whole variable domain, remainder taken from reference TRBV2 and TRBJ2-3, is EPEVTQTPSHQVTQMGQEVILRCVPISNHLYFYWYRQILGQKVEFLVSFYNNEISEKSEIFDDQFSVERPDGSNFTLKIRSTKLEDSAMYFCASSVLNTDTQYFGPGTRLTVL.

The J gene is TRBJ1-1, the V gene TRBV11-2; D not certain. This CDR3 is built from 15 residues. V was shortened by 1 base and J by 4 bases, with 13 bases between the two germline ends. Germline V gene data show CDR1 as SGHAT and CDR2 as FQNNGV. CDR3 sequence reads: CASSLVPGSSTEAFF. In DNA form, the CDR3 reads TGTGCCAGCAGCTTAGTGCCGGGTTCGAGCACTGAAGCTTTCTTT.

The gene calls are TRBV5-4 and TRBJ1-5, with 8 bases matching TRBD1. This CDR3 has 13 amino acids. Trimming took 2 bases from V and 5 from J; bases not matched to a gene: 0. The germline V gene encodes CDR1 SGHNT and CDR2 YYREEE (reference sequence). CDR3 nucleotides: TGTGCCAGCAGCTTACAGGGGGATCAGCCCCAGCATTTT. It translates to CASSLQGDQPQHF. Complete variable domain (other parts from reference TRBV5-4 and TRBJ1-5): ETGVTQSPTHLIKTRGQQVTLRCSSQSGHNTVSWYQQALGQGPQFIFQYYREEENGRGNFPPRFSGLQFPNYSSELNVNALELDDSALYLCASSLQGDQPQHFGDGTRLSIL.

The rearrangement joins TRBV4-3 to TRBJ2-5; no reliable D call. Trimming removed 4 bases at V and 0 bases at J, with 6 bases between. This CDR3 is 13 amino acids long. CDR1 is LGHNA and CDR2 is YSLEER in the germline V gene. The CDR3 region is CASSRFDQETQYF. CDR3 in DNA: TGCGCCAGCAGCCGCTTCGACCAAGAGACCCAGTACTTC.

The CDR3 protein is CASSLDVSGGYTF. The CDR3 DNA is TGCGCCAGCAGCTTGGATGTCTCCGGGGGCTACACCTTC. This chain connects TRBV5-1 to TRBJ1-2, with D hard to call. The V and J ends lost 0 bases and 8 bases respectively, with 11 bases between them. Per the germline V gene, CDR1 is SGHRS and CDR2 is YFSETQ. The CDR3 covers 13 residues.

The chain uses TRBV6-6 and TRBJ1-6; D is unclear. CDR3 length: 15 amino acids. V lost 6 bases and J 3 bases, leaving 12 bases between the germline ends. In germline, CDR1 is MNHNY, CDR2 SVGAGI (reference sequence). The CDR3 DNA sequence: TGTGCCAGCAGCGCGACCCGGGACTATAATTCACCCCTCCACTTT. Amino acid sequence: CASSATRDYNSPLHF.

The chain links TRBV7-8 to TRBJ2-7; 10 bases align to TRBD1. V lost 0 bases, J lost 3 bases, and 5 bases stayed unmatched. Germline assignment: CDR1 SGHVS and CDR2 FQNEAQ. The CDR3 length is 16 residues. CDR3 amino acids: CASSLAVGQGIYEQYF. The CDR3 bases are TGTGCCAGCAGCTTAGCGGTGGGACAGGGGATCTACGAGCAGTACTTC.

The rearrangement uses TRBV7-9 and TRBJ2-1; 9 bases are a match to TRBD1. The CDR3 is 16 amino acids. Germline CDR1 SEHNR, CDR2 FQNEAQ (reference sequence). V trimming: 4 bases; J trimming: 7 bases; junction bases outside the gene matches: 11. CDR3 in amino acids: CASSSPTGGSRNEQFF. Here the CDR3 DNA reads TGTGCCAGCAGCTCGCCAACAGGGGGCTCAAGAAATGAGCAGTTCTTC.

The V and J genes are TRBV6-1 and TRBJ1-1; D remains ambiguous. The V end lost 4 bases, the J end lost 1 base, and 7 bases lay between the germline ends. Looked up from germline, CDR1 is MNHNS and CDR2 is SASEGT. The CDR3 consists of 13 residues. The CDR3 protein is CASSVGSNTEAFF. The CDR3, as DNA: TGTGCCAGCAGTGTAGGGTCGAACACTGAAGCTTTCTTT.

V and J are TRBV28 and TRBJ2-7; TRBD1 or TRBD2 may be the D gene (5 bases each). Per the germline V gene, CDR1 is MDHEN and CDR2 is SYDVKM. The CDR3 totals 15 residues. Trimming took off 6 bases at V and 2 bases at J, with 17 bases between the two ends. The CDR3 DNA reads TGTGCCAGCAGCCTCGCCGGGACGGTAGCCTACGAGCAGTACTTC. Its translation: CASSLAGTVAYEQYF.

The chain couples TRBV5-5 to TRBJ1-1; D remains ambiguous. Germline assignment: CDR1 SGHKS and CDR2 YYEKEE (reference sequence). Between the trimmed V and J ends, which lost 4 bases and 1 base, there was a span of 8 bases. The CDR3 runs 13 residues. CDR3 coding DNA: TGTGCCAGCAGCGCGACACCGAACACTGAAGCTTTCTTT. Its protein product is CASSATPNTEAFF.

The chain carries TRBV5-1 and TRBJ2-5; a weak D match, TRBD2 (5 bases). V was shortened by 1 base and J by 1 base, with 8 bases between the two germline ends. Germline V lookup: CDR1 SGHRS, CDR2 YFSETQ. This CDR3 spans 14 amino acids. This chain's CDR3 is CASSLSGTQETQYF. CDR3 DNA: TGCGCCAGCAGCTTGAGCGGAACCCAAGAGACCCAGTACTTC.

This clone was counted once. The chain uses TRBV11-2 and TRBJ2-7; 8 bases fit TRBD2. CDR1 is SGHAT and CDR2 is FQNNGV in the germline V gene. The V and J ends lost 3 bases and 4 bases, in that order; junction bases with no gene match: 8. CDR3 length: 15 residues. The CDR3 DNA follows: TGTGCCAGCAGCTTGGGGAGCGGGAGTCCGTACGAGCAGTACTTC. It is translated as CASSLGSGSPYEQYF.